The 29 T cell receptor beta chains presented below share a single source sample, sequenced in a study of T cell repertoires in cytomegalovirus infection. Each CDR3 protein is one row after TCRdb ran MiXCR on the reads. The sample includes around 750,000 distinct CDR3 sequences, approximately 32% of them seen just once. What these receptors recognize is not known. Sequences were derived from cultured CD8+ T cells from PBMCs, sampled from culture after CMV antigen stimulation. The receptors were gathered from a human donor in good health (CMV status not recorded). Some clones in this sample may be carry-over from other donors' samples.

The V call is TRBV7-9, the J call TRBJ2-5, with 10 bases identical to TRBD2. The CDR3 covers 13 residues. The trim removed 8 bases at V and 1 base at J, leaving 1 base unmatched. Germline V gives CDR1 SEHNR, CDR2 FQNEAQ (reference sequence). CDR3 coding DNA: TGTGCCAGCGCTAGCGGGGGCCAAGAGACCCAGTACTTC. It yields the protein CASASGGQETQYF.

This clonotype was counted a few times. This rearrangement joins TRBV2 to TRBJ2-2; 9 nucleotides match TRBD2. This CDR3 has 17 residues. Trimming cost V 9 bases and J 0 bases; bases outside gene matches: 11. Germline values: CDR1 SNHLY, CDR2 FYNNEI. The CDR3 protein is CARSGPRGGANTGELFF. The DNA for the CDR3 is TGTGCCAGATCCGGCCCCCGCGGGGGGGCGAACACCGGGGAGCTGTTTTTT.

This clonotype was seen more than once but under ten times. DNA for the CDR3: TGTGCCATCAGTACGACAGGGGAATTCACAGATACGCAGTATTTT. This gives the protein CAISTTGEFTDTQYF. The rearrangement links TRBV10-3 to TRBJ2-3; 8 bases align to TRBD1. V shed 5 bases, J shed 2 bases, and the junction held 6 bases outside the gene matches. Germline assignment: CDR1 ENHRY and CDR2 SYGVKD. CDR3 length: 15 amino acids.

This clonotype was seen only a few times. Here the CDR3 reads CASSGGVDTEAFF. In DNA, the CDR3 is TGTGCCAGCAGTGGAGGCGTAGACACTGAAGCTTTCTTT. This rearrangement joins TRBV6-5 to TRBJ1-1; no firm D call. The V end was cut by 5 bases, the J end by 3 bases, with 10 bases between. The CDR3 contains 13 residues. CDR1 and CDR2 (germline): MNHEY, SVGAGI.

The chain is built from TRBV6-5 and TRBJ1-6; possibly TRBD1 for D (5 bases). Between the trimmed V and J ends, which lost 2 bases and 10 bases, there was a span of 21 bases. The CDR3 spans 17 residues. Germline loops: CDR1 MNHEY, CDR2 SVGAGI. DNA of the CDR3: TGTGCCAGCAGTTACCGGAGCGGGGCCGTGGCTTGGTCACCCCTCCACTTT. Amino acid sequence: CASSYRSGAVAWSPLHF.

The J gene is TRBJ1-5, the V gene TRBV7-9, with D possibly matching TRBD1 (5 bases). The V end lost 1 base, the J end lost 7 bases, and 11 bases lay between the germline ends. Germline assignment: CDR1 SEHNR and CDR2 FQNEAQ (reference sequence). This CDR3 has 14 amino acids. The CDR3 DNA reads TGTGCCAGCAGCTTAGAAGGGGTTCAACAGCCCCAGCATTTT. This translates into CASSLEGVQQPQHF.

Many counts were recorded for this clonotype. V usage is TRBV7-8 and J usage is TRBJ2-1; D might be TRBD1 (5 bases). CDR1 is SGHVS, CDR2 FQNEAQ, per germline. V was cut by 8 bases and J by 0 bases, with 14 bases left in between. The CDR3 runs to 15 residues. CDR3 DNA sequence: TGTGCCAGCTCTCGGGCAGGGCCCTCCTACAATGAGCAGTTCTTC. This codes for CASSRAGPSYNEQFF. The whole variable domain, filled in from reference TRBV7-8 and TRBJ2-1, reads GAGVSQSPRYKVAKRGQDVALRCDPISGHVSLFWYQQALGQGPEFLTYFQNEAQLDKSGLPSDRFFAERPEGSVSTLKIQRTQQEDSAVYLCASSRAGPSYNEQFFGPGTRLTVL.

The chain combines TRBV7-9 with TRBJ2-5; 8 bases line up with TRBD2. V shed 5 bases and J 0 bases; nucleotides not matched to a gene: 11. Germline assignment: CDR1 SEHNR and CDR2 FQNEAQ (reference sequence). CDR3 length equals 17 residues. The CDR3 protein is CASSPSGMRGDQETQYF. The DNA of the CDR3 is TGTGCCAGCAGCCCCTCCGGTATGCGGGGGGACCAAGAGACCCAGTACTTC.

This clonotype was counted a few times. The chain has TRBV27 and TRBJ1-5, with 7 bases lining up with TRBD1. V was clipped by 3 bases and J by 0 bases; unmatched bases: 2. This CDR3 is 15 amino acids long. Germline V gene data show CDR1 as MNHEY and CDR2 as SMNVEV (reference sequence). CDR3 in DNA: TGTGCCAGCAGTTTCACAGGGGCTAGCAATCAGCCCCAGCATTTT. This sequence encodes CASSFTGASNQPQHF.

V usage is TRBV14 and J usage is TRBJ1-1; D remains ambiguous. Trimming took off 6 bases at V and 3 bases at J, with 14 bases between the two ends. The germline CDR1 and CDR2 sequences are SGHDN and FVKESK. The CDR3 has 14 residues. The CDR3 sequence is CASSPGWMDTEAFF. The CDR3 DNA reads TGTGCCAGCAGTCCGGGGTGGATGGACACTGAAGCTTTCTTT.

This chain connects TRBV20-1 to TRBJ1-6, with 10 nucleotides matching TRBD1. Germline CDR1 is DFQATT and CDR2 is SNEGSKA (reference sequence). This CDR3 is 15 amino acids long. The V and J ends lost 0 bases and 7 bases, in that order; junction bases with no gene match: 3. The CDR3, as DNA: TGCAGTGCTAGAGATCAGGGACAGGGGAATTCACCCCTCCACTTT. It encodes CSARDQGQGNSPLHF.

The rearrangement joins TRBV20-1 to TRBJ2-7, with 12 bases aligning to TRBD1. V lost 4 bases, J lost 3 bases, and 4 bases stayed unmatched. CDR3 length equals 14 residues. Germline V gene sequence: CDR1 DFQATT, CDR2 SNEGSKA (reference sequence). CDR3 region: CSAKGQGAVYEQYF. The CDR3 nucleotides are TGCAGTGCTAAGGGACAGGGGGCTGTCTACGAGCAGTACTTC.

At least ten counts were recorded for this clonotype. This chain joins TRBV7-9 and TRBJ1-2, with D unclear. Germline lookup yields CDR1 SEHNR and CDR2 FQNEAQ (reference sequence). The CDR3 has 15 amino acids. V lost 1 base, J lost 0 bases, and 9 bases lay in between. CDR3 in amino acids: CASSLGETSNYGYTF. CDR3 coding DNA: TGTGCCAGCAGCTTAGGCGAGACGTCTAACTATGGCTACACCTTC.

This chain connects TRBV15 to TRBJ2-7, with 10 positions matching TRBD1. The germline gives CDR1 LNHNV, CDR2 YYDKDF (reference sequence). The V and J ends lost 4 bases and 3 bases, in that order; junction bases with no gene match: 3. The CDR3 runs to 14 residues. CDR3 DNA sequence: TGTGCCACCAGCATGGGACAGGGGAACTACGAGCAGTACTTC. It is translated as CATSMGQGNYEQYF.

The chain uses TRBV7-9 and TRBJ1-2; a weak D match, TRBD1 (5 bases). Trimming took 5 bases from V and 5 from J, leaving 18 bases between them. Germline V gene lookup returns CDR1 SEHNR and CDR2 FQNEAQ (reference sequence). The CDR3 spans 15 residues. Here the CDR3 reads CASSGNGEGEYGYTF. The CDR3 DNA reads as TGTGCCAGCAGCGGGAACGGAGAAGGGGAGTATGGCTACACCTTC.

This clonotype was seen ten or more times. The rearrangement links TRBV7-2 to TRBJ1-1; TRBD1 matches at 7 bases. The CDR3 spans 14 residues. V gave up 4 bases and J gave up 2 bases; unmatched junction bases: 4. Germline CDR1 and CDR2: SGHTA and FQGNSA. The CDR3 protein is CASSSRDSNTEAFF. The CDR3 DNA sequence: TGTGCCAGCAGCTCCCGGGACAGCAACACTGAAGCTTTCTTT.

V gene TRBV11-1 combines with J gene TRBJ2-2; TRBD1 agrees at 9 bases. The CDR3 is 14 residues long. V lost 6 bases and J lost 5; bases outside the gene matches: 4. Per the germline V gene, CDR1 is SGHAT and CDR2 is FQDESV (reference sequence). CDR3 region: CASSGQGLTGELFF. The CDR3 coding sequence is TGTGCCAGCAGTGGACAGGGGCTGACCGGGGAGCTGTTTTTT.

On this clonotype: A read error may be the cause here, since a much bigger clone is one base away. The chain carries TRBV7-2 and TRBJ1-5; D gene uncertain. The V end lost 2 bases, the J end lost 2 bases, and 13 bases lay between the germline ends. The CDR3 covers 16 residues. Germline CDR1 and CDR2: SGHTA and FQGNSA. For the CDR3, the DNA is TGTGCCAGCAGCTTACAATTGTCGTATCGCAATCAGCCCCAGCATTTT. Protein product: CASSLQLSYRNQPQHF.

There are many counts of this clonotype. The CDR3 region has the DNA TGTGCCAGCAGCTTAGAAGAGGGTTGGGACACTGAAGCTTTCTTT. The encoded protein is CASSLEEGWDTEAFF. The chain recombines TRBV7-9 with TRBJ1-1; D not certain. V lost 1 base, J lost 3 bases, and 12 bases lay in between. CDR1 is SEHNR and CDR2 is FQNEAQ in the germline V gene (reference sequence). The CDR3 spans 15 residues.

V is TRBV5-1 and J is TRBJ1-1, with TRBD1 matching over 9 bases. The CDR3 is made up of 16 amino acids. Germline CDR1 SGHRS, CDR2 YFSETQ. V shed 0 bases and J 4 bases; nucleotides not matched to a gene: 7. CDR3 protein: CASSLARQGVGTEAFF. The DNA of the CDR3 is TGCGCCAGCAGCTTGGCTCGACAGGGGGTTGGCACTGAAGCTTTCTTT.

With respect to this clonotype: This may arise from a read error, as a much more abundant clone is one base away. CDR3 residues: CVSSHSEGGREQYV. CDR3 DNA sequence: TGTGTCAGCAGTCACAGCGAGGGGGGGCGCGAGCAGTACGTC. The chain is built from TRBV7-9 and TRBJ2-7, with D possibly matching TRBD2 (7 bases). CDR3 length equals 14 residues. Per germline, CDR1 SEHNR and CDR2 FQNEAQ (reference sequence).

This clonotype was recorded only once. The rearrangement uses TRBV5-1 and TRBJ2-5; 8 nucleotides align to TRBD1. Germline assignment: CDR1 SGHRS and CDR2 YFSETQ. CDR3 length equals 15 residues. Trimming removed 4 bases from V and 3 bases from J; junction bases left unmatched: 8. CDR3 region: CASSRPDRGEETQYF. CDR3 bases: TGCGCCAGCAGCCGACCCGACAGGGGAGAAGAGACCCAGTACTTC.

CDR3 residues: CASSVRQGLGLDTEAFF. The CDR3 bases are TGTGCCAGCAGCGTGCGACAGGGTTTGGGTTTGGACACTGAAGCTTTCTTT. The V and J genes are TRBV9 and TRBJ1-1, with 7 nucleotides matching TRBD1. The germline V gene has CDR1 SGDLS and CDR2 YYNGEE. V dropped 2 bases and J dropped 3; count of bases not matched to a gene: 13. The CDR3 loop spans 17 amino acids.

The chain recombines TRBV4-1 with TRBJ1-2; D might be TRBD1 (6 bases). Looked up from germline, CDR1 is MGHRA and CDR2 is YSYEKL. This CDR3 region has 16 residues. V was clipped by 4 bases and J by 2 bases, with 17 bases between them. CDR3 sequence reads: CASSLDQGTRNYGYTF. The CDR3 DNA reads TGCGCCAGCAGCCTTGACCAGGGGACTAGGAACTATGGCTACACCTTC.

In regard to this clonotype: Sequence at one end of the junction differs from germline and may be a read error. The genes are TRBV2 and TRBJ2-1; D remains ambiguous. This CDR3 has 11 amino acids. The germline V gene encodes CDR1 SNHLY and CDR2 FYNNEI. This chain's CDR3 is CPSRDYNEQFF. The CDR3 coding sequence is TGTCCCAGCAGAGATTACAATGAGCAGTTCTTC.

The rearrangement joins TRBV2 to TRBJ1-1; D is unresolved. Germline-derived CDR1 and CDR2 are SNHLY and FYNNEI. Trimming stripped 1 base from V and 0 bases from J, with 9 bases between. The CDR3 loop spans 15 amino acids. The CDR3 sequence: CASSEGVAVNTEAFF. The DNA of the CDR3 is TGTGCCAGCAGTGAAGGGGTTGCCGTGAACACTGAAGCTTTCTTT.

The chain employs TRBV18 and TRBJ1-2; D is ambiguous. From germline, CDR1 is KGHSH and CDR2 LQKENI. The CDR3 extends over 13 amino acids. V lost 0 bases, J lost 4 bases, and 6 bases lay in between. Here the CDR3 reads CASSPPQSYGYTF. DNA of the CDR3: TGTGCCAGCTCACCACCCCAGTCCTATGGCTACACCTTC.

This clonotype was seen many times. The chain is built from TRBV7-2 and TRBJ2-7; D is possibly TRBD2 (5 bases). This CDR3 comprises 14 residues. Germline loops: CDR1 SGHTA, CDR2 FQGNSA. Trimming stripped 5 bases from V and 3 bases from J, with 14 bases between. As DNA, the CDR3 is TGTGCCAGCAGCCAGCCCCTAGCTGTCTACGAGCAGTACTTC. This translates into CASSQPLAVYEQYF.

The rearrangement joins TRBV2 to TRBJ2-5, with 8 nucleotides matching TRBD2. This CDR3 comprises 16 residues. Germline CDR1 SNHLY, CDR2 FYNNEI. J was trimmed by 1 base and V by 2 bases; bases with no gene match: 6. The CDR3 spells CASSETTSGFQETQYF. The CDR3 DNA sequence: TGTGCCAGCAGTGAAACTACTAGCGGATTCCAAGAGACCCAGTACTTC.